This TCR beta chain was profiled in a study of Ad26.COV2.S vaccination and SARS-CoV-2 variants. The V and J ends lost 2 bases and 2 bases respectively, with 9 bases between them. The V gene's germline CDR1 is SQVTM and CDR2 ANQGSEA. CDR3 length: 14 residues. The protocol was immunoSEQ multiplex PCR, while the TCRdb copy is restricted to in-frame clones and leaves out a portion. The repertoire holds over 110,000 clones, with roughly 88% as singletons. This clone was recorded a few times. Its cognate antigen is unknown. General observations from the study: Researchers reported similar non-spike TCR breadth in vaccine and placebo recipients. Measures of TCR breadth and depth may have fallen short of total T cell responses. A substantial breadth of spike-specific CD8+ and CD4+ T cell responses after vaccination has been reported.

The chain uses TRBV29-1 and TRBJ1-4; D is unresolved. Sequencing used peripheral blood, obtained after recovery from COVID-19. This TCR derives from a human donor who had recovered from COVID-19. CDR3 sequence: CSVEKELTNEKLFF. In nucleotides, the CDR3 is TGCAGCGTTGAAAAGGAGTTGACTAATGAAAAACTGTTTTTT.